Listed below are T cell receptor beta chains from one sample, sequenced in a study of T cells in Graves' hyperthyroidism and ophthalmopathy. TCRdb passed the multiplex PCR reads through MiXCR, listing each CDR3 protein once. The data show just under 750,000 distinct CDR3 sequences, 30% to 40% seen once. Material for sequencing was blood. These receptors originate from a woman between 35 and 50 years old with Graves' hyperthyroidism. CDR3s include the opening cysteine and the closing phenylalanine or tryptophan. Expanded clones are given a class, and other clones once, few, many or no size at all.

abundance	j_gene	v_gene	CDR3aa
few	TRBJ2-5	TRBV10-3	CAISRTDQETQYF
-	TRBJ2-7	TRBV30	CAWGGDGYEQYF
-	TRBJ2-7	TRBV18	CASSLRTGSGFYEQYF
-	TRBJ2-7	TRBV29-1	CSAKTGGSYEQYF
many	TRBJ1-1	TRBV19	CASSLGDRLSLPEAFF
-	TRBJ1-1	TRBV7-3	CSSRRNTEAFF
many	TRBJ1-1	TRBV7-2	CASSVQVANTEAFF
few	TRBJ1-2	TRBV28	CASRRTGGAGGYTF
few	TRBJ1-5	TRBV6-5	CASSYSPEGNQPQHF
few	TRBJ1-1	TRBV5-1	CASSFSGNFAEAFF
-	TRBJ2-5	TRBV29-1	CSVARGSWETQYF
-	TRBJ1-1	TRBV5-6	CASSARGRGYTEAFF
many	TRBJ1-5	TRBV10-3	CAISESIGMEQPQHF
many	TRBJ1-2	TRBV2	CASSNESEGPAGGYTF
many	TRBJ2-5	TRBV6-6	CASSYNHRVTLGTQYF
many	TRBJ2-7	TRBV12-3/TRBV12-4	CASSPLLAGVVYEQYF
many	TRBJ2-2	TRBV13	CASSLASGGDTGELFF
many	TRBJ1-6	TRBV7-9	CASSLEGGQTPLHF
-	TRBJ1-1	TRBV24-1	CATSSGTGDEAFF
-	TRBJ2-7	TRBV7-2	CASSPNTGLAGTYEQYF
many	TRBJ1-2	TRBV10-3	CAISEGTDFNGGYTF
few	TRBJ2-7	TRBV6-5	CASIEDHGGYEQYF
-	TRBJ1-2	TRBV7-2	CASSPSPGQGMDGYTF
many	TRBJ2-7	TRBV24-1	CATSIGTGNEQYF
-	TRBJ2-5	TRBV13	CASSPIGTSIQETQYF
few	TRBJ2-5	TRBV6-4	CASSDSASGRAETQYF
few	TRBJ1-1	TRBV12-3/TRBV12-4	CASSFPGQAFF
-	TRBJ2-7	TRBV10-3	CASSDLATGEASYEQYF
many	TRBJ1-1	TRBV7-9	CASSLRFKGNPEAFF
-	TRBJ1-2	TRBV7-2	CASSLPLGQGHGYTF
many	TRBJ1-6	TRBV5-5	CASSLQGSYNSPLHF
-	TRBJ2-7	TRBV2	CASSLTGVTCEQYF